The next 28 T cell receptor beta chains were all read from a single sample in a study of cytomegalovirus exposure and HLA in healthy donors. Use of 60 Vbeta and 13 Jbeta primers characterized the PCR. Sequencing used immunoSEQ multiplex PCR; TCRdb keeps in-frame clones, though not all of them. The table lists under 200,000 clones. The specimen was PBMCs. Source of these receptors: a man aged 25-45 years in good health and CMV-seronegative.

This chain joins TRBV16 and TRBJ1-1, with 8 bases matching TRBD1. V lost 5 bases and J lost 7; bases outside the gene matches: 9. The germline gives CDR1 KGHSY, CDR2 FQNENV. The CDR3 runs to 14 residues. The CDR3 protein is CASSSQGAGIEAFF. The CDR3 region has the DNA TGTGCCAGCAGCAGCCAGGGGGCAGGCATTGAAGCTTTCTTT. The full variable domain, completed using reference TRBV16 and TRBJ1-1, is GEEVAQTPKHLVRGEGQKAKLYCAPIKGHSYVFWYQQVLKNEFKFLISFQNENVFDETGMPKERFSAKCLPNSPCSLEIQATKLEDSAVYFCASSSQGAGIEAFFGQGTRLTVV.

This chain links TRBV7-2 with TRBJ1-5, with D tentatively TRBD1 (6 bases). The CDR3 is made up of 15 amino acids. The ends were cut back, 3 bases at V and 3 bases at J, with 12 bases in the middle. The V gene's germline CDR1 is SGHTA and CDR2 FQGNSA. CDR3 residues: CASSFRQALNQPQHF. The CDR3 DNA reads TGTGCCAGCAGCTTTCGACAGGCTCTCAATCAGCCCCAGCATTTT.

V gene TRBV18 combines with J gene TRBJ1-1, with TRBD1 matching 7 bases. V dropped 6 bases and J dropped 4; count of bases not matched to a gene: 11. Germline-derived CDR1 and CDR2 are KGHSH and LQKENI. The CDR3 length is 15 residues. The CDR3 sequence: CASSPGQKDITEAFF. The CDR3 DNA reads as TGTGCCAGCTCCCCGGGACAGAAAGACATCACTGAAGCTTTCTTT.

The chain links TRBV13 to TRBJ1-3, with D possibly matching TRBD1 (5 bases). Germline CDR1 reads PRHDT; CDR2 reads FYEKMQ (reference sequence). CDR3 length equals 15 residues. V lost 5 bases, J lost 2 bases, and 13 bases lay in between. The DNA for the CDR3 is TGTGCCAGCAGCCCAGGGAGGGGAACTGGAAACACCATATATTTT. It specifies CASSPGRGTGNTIYF.

This chain connects TRBV5-4 to TRBJ1-3; D call uncertain. The V gene lost 3 bases and the J gene lost 0 bases, with 10 bases spanning the gap. The CDR3 totals 15 residues. In germline, CDR1 is SGHNT, CDR2 YYREEE (reference sequence). The CDR3 loop is CASSSGSYSGNTIYF. The CDR3 DNA reads TGTGCCAGCAGCTCCGGGAGCTACTCTGGAAACACCATATATTTT.

J is TRBJ2-3 and V is TRBV10-3; unclear D gene. V was pared by 3 bases and J by 2 bases, with 6 bases between. Germline-derived CDR1 and CDR2 are ENHRY and SYGVKD. CDR3 size: 13 residues. CDR3 coding DNA: TGTGCCATCAGTGAAGTCTACACAGATACGCAGTATTTT. Translating it yields CAISEVYTDTQYF.

V is TRBV6-5 and J is TRBJ2-7, with D tentatively TRBD1 (6 bases). With 7 bases removed from V and 2 bases from J, the gap between germline ends came to 15 bases. The CDR3 is 14 amino acids. Germline V gene data show CDR1 as MNHEY and CDR2 as SVGAGI. CDR3 nucleotide sequence: TGTGCCAGCAAACGTACACGGACAGCCTACGAGCAGTACTTC. This gives the protein CASKRTRTAYEQYF.

The chain couples TRBV5-8 to TRBJ1-1, with 11 positions matching TRBD1. The CDR3 is 15 residues long. Losses at the gene ends were 4 bases for V and 1 base for J; bases not matched to a gene: 3. The V gene's germline CDR1 is SGHTS and CDR2 YDEGEE. CDR3 loop: CASSRDRGWNTEAFF. CDR3 nucleotide sequence: TGTGCCAGCAGCCGGGACAGGGGGTGGAACACTGAAGCTTTCTTT.

The chain uses TRBV11-2 and TRBJ1-5, with D hard to call. V dropped 2 bases and J dropped 1 base, with 12 bases sitting between them. Germline CDR1 reads SGHAT; CDR2 reads FQNNGV. The CDR3 consists of 16 residues. The CDR3 coding sequence is TGTGCCAGCAGCTTATACGAGGGTCAAAGCAATCAGCCCCAGCATTTT. Translating it yields CASSLYEGQSNQPQHF.

The chain employs TRBV14 and TRBJ2-7, with 8 bases fitting TRBD1. V shed 1 base and J 6 bases; nucleotides not matched to a gene: 11. Per the germline V gene, CDR1 is SGHDN and CDR2 is FVKESK. The CDR3 contains 16 residues. The CDR3 loop reads CASSQGTGFPRGEQYF. CDR3 bases: TGTGCCAGCAGCCAAGGGACAGGGTTCCCCCGCGGCGAGCAGTACTTC.

The genes are TRBV6-1 and TRBJ2-2; D is undetermined. The ends were cut back, 5 bases at V and 1 base at J, with 11 bases in the middle. CDR3 length equals 15 residues. Germline CDR1 MNHNS, CDR2 SASEGT. The CDR3 is CASSPDIENTGELFF. CDR3 in DNA: TGTGCCAGCAGTCCAGACATTGAGAACACCGGGGAGCTGTTTTTT.

The chain joins TRBV4-2 to TRBJ2-5; 8 bases map to TRBD1. Looked up from germline, CDR1 is LGHNA and CDR2 is YNFKEQ. The CDR3 is made up of 16 amino acids. V was clipped by 2 bases and J by 2 bases; unmatched bases: 7. The CDR3 region is CASSQTDRDRQETQYF. As DNA, the CDR3 is TGTGCCAGCAGCCAAACGGACAGGGACCGTCAAGAGACCCAGTACTTC.

This chain links TRBV6-1 with TRBJ1-1; tentative D call: TRBD1 (6 bases). The V gene's germline CDR1 is MNHNS and CDR2 SASEGT. Trimming took off 1 base at V and 4 bases at J, with 13 bases between the two ends. CDR3 length: 15 residues. Here the CDR3 DNA reads TGTGCCAGCAGTGAAGGGTGGACAGAGGGCACTGAAGCTTTCTTT. Residues: CASSEGWTEGTEAFF.

The chain recombines TRBV7-3 with TRBJ1-1, with 8 bases matching TRBD1. This CDR3 spans 15 amino acids. V shed 5 bases and J 5 bases; nucleotides not matched to a gene: 10. The V gene's germline CDR1 is SGHTA and CDR2 FQGTGA. DNA for the CDR3: TGTGCCAGCAGCGTACAGGGGGTGGGGGGGACTGAAGCTTTCTTT. Its protein is CASSVQGVGGTEAFF.

The chain joins TRBV5-1 to TRBJ1-5; D is uncertain. There are 15 residues in the CDR3. Per the germline V gene, CDR1 is SGHRS and CDR2 is YFSETQ. V lost 0 bases and J 0 bases, leaving 7 bases between the germline ends. CDR3 sequence: CASSLDPSSNQPQHF. Written as DNA, the CDR3 is TGCGCCAGCAGCTTGGACCCCAGTAGCAATCAGCCCCAGCATTTT.

The chain has TRBV5-8 and TRBJ1-2; D gene unclear. V was cut by 3 bases and J by 4 bases, with 7 bases left in between. This CDR3 is built from 12 residues. Looked up from germline, CDR1 is SGHTS and CDR2 is YDEGEE. The CDR3 reads CASSWTGYGYTF. The CDR3, as DNA: TGTGCCAGCAGCTGGACTGGCTATGGCTACACCTTC.

This chain joins TRBV5-1 and TRBJ2-4; a weak D match, TRBD1 (6 bases). Trimming cost V 2 bases and J 2 bases, with 8 bases left between them. The CDR3 totals 14 residues. Germline V gene lookup returns CDR1 SGHRS and CDR2 YFSETQ. The CDR3 region has the DNA TGCGCCAGCAGCTTCAGGGGCTCCAAAAACATTCAGTACTTC. This sequence encodes CASSFRGSKNIQYF.

The V and J genes are TRBV4-3 and TRBJ2-7; the match to TRBD2 covers 12 bases. The V segment lost 1 base and the J segment 4 bases; nucleotides outside the gene matches: 11. This CDR3 region has 18 residues. Per the germline V gene, CDR1 is LGHNA and CDR2 is YSLEER. This chain's CDR3 is CASSQVITSGRFGYEQYF. CDR3 sequence (DNA): TGCGCCAGCAGCCAAGTGATAACTAGCGGGAGGTTTGGGTACGAGCAGTACTTC.

The chain joins TRBV6-1 to TRBJ2-7, with 10 bases that match TRBD2. The CDR3 covers 17 residues. Germline CDR1 and CDR2: MNHNS and SASEGT. The ends lost 2 bases at V and 9 bases at J; junction bases unmatched: 16. The CDR3 nucleotides read TGTGCCAGCAGTGAAAGGCTCCTGACTAGCGGGCGGAAAGCGCAGTACTTC. Translated: CASSERLLTSGRKAQYF.

V and J are TRBV28 and TRBJ2-3, with D tentatively TRBD1 (6 bases). Germline V gene data show CDR1 as MDHEN and CDR2 as SYDVKM. The CDR3 is 18 residues long. Trimming removed 4 bases from V and 0 bases from J, with 20 bases in between. The CDR3, as DNA: TGTGCCAGCAGTTACCAACCGGGACAACTAACTAGCACAGATACGCAGTATTTT. Translated: CASSYQPGQLTSTDTQYF.

V and J are TRBV2 and TRBJ2-5; 9 bases are a match to TRBD1. J gave up 5 bases and V 4 bases, and 5 bases lay outside the gene matches. Germline-derived CDR1 and CDR2 are SNHLY and FYNNEI. CDR3 length equals 14 residues. Written as DNA, the CDR3 is TGTGCCAGCAGTGTTACAGGGGGCCATGAGACCCAGTACTTC. This translates into CASSVTGGHETQYF. Together with reference TRBV2 and TRBJ2-5, the CDR3 gives the full variable domain: EPEVTQTPSHQVTQMGQEVILRCVPISNHLYFYWYRQILGQKVEFLVSFYNNEISEKSEIFDDQFSVERPDGSNFTLKIRSTKLEDSAMYFCASSVTGGHETQYFGPGTRLLVL.

CDR3 sequence reads: CASSRRQGLAEAFF. CDR3 nucleotides: TGTGCCAGCAGTAGACGACAGGGGTTGGCTGAAGCTTTCTTT. V usage is TRBV25-1 and J usage is TRBJ1-1; 8 nucleotides line up with TRBD1. Trimming took 5 bases from V and 6 from J; bases not matched to a gene: 8. Germline CDR1 is MGHDK and CDR2 is SYGVNS. This CDR3 comprises 14 residues.

The gene calls are TRBV4-1 and TRBJ2-2, with TRBD2 matching 10 bases. The CDR3 runs to 16 residues. V gave up 3 bases and J gave up 7 bases; unmatched junction bases: 8. The germline V gene has CDR1 MGHRA and CDR2 YSYEKL. CDR3 in amino acids: CASSHPLAGVSGELFF. Here the CDR3 DNA reads TGCGCCAGCAGCCACCCCCTAGCGGGAGTCAGCGGGGAGCTGTTTTTT.

The chain carries TRBV4-1 and TRBJ1-5; D is unclear. This CDR3 is 14 amino acids long. Per the germline V gene, CDR1 is MGHRA and CDR2 is YSYEKL. V shed 4 bases and J shed 0 bases, with 7 bases lying between them. The CDR3 coding sequence is TGCGCCAGCAGCCCCGGTTATAGCAATCAGCCCCAGCATTTT. The encoded protein is CASSPGYSNQPQHF.

V is TRBV19 and J is TRBJ1-1; no clear D gene. CDR3 length: 14 residues. The V gene's germline CDR1 is LNHDA and CDR2 SQIVND (reference sequence). V was clipped by 5 bases and J by 4 bases, with 14 bases between them. CDR3: CASSSIPVVTEAFF. The CDR3 DNA reads as TGTGCCAGTAGTTCCATCCCGGTCGTCACTGAAGCTTTCTTT.

The chain is built from TRBV14 and TRBJ2-1, with 7 bases fitting TRBD2. The length of the CDR3 is 14 residues. J lost 7 bases, V lost 6 bases, and 9 bases had no gene match. CDR1 is SGHDN and CDR2 is FVKESK in the germline V gene. The CDR3 sequence: CASSRWGGKNEQFF. Written as DNA, the CDR3 is TGTGCCAGCAGTAGGTGGGGGGGGAAGAATGAGCAGTTCTTC. The full variable domain, with the rest looked up from reference TRBV14 and TRBJ2-1, is EAGVTQFPSHSVIEKGQTVTLRCDPISGHDNLYWYRRVMGKEIKFLLHFVKESKQDESGMPNNRFLAERTGGTYSTLKVQPAELEDSGVYFCASSRWGGKNEQFFGPGTRLTVL.

V usage is TRBV27 and J usage is TRBJ1-2; 8 nucleotides agree with TRBD1. The CDR3 is made up of 15 amino acids. CDR1 MNHEY and CDR2 SMNVEV come from the germline V gene (reference sequence). The V segment lost 5 bases and the J segment 5 bases; nucleotides outside the gene matches: 10. CDR3 in DNA: TGTGCCAGCAGTCCCCTCCGGGACAGGATGTATGGCTACACCTTC. It specifies CASSPLRDRMYGYTF.

V usage is TRBV28 and J usage is TRBJ1-1, with 7 bases aligning to TRBD1. The CDR3 extends over 12 amino acids. V lost 8 bases and J lost 7; bases outside the gene matches: 7. Germline V CDR1 and CDR2: MDHEN, SYDVKM. The CDR3 DNA follows: TGTGCCAGCGAAAGACAGGGCATTGAAGCTTTCTTT. Its translation: CASERQGIEAFF.